The clone carrying this T cell receptor (beta chain) was observed once. Its antigen is not known. At one end the junction does not follow the germline gene, possibly because of a read error. The donors were members of the validation cohort comprising roughly 130 subjects, separate from the roughly 690-subject first cohort. The sample belongs to a study of cytomegalovirus exposure and HLA in healthy donors. Study conclusions and caveats: Among TCR beta chains, those listed as cytomegalovirus-associated numbered some 160. Among TCR sequences, most were rare, though some public TCRs appeared in many donors.

Generated by immunoSEQ multiplex PCR, the TCRdb table keeps only in-frame clones and is missing some. In the table there are 120,000 or so clones, 89% of which are singletons. The V gene's germline CDR1 is SGHVS and CDR2 FQNEAQ. The CDR3 has 11 amino acids. Sequences were obtained from PBMCs. J is TRBJ2-1 and V is TRBV7-8, with 9 bases identical to TRBD1. The sequence was collected from a woman aged 18-29 years in good health and CMV-seronegative. The CDR3 nucleotides are TGTGCCAGCAGCGGGGGACAGGGTGGGCTCTTC. Encoded protein: CASSGGQGGLF.